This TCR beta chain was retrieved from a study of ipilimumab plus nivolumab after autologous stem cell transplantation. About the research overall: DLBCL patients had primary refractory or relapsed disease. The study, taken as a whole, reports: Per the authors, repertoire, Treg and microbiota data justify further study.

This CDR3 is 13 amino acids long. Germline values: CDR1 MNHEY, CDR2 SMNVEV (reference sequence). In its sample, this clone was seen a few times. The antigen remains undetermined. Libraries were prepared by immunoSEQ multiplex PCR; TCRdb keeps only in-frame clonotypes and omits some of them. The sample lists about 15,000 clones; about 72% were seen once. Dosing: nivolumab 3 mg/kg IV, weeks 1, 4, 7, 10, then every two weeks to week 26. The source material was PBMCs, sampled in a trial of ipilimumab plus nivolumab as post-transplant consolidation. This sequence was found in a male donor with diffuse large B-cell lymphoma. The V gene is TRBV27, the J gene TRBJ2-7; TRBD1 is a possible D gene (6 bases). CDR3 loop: CACKDSISYEQYF. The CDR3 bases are TGTGCATGTAAGGACAGCATCTCCTACGAGCAGTACTTC.